These 3 T cell receptor beta chains came from one sample sequenced in a study of OX40 agonist ivuxolimab in advanced cancers. Profiled with immunoSEQ multiplex PCR; TCRdb holds only in-frame clones, not every one. The table includes about 37,000 clones, 87% detected once. The sample in question was CD4+ or CD8+ T cells sorted from blood, obtained in a trial of the OX40 agonist ivuxolimab. The receptors shown here come from an adult with an advanced solid tumor such as melanoma, head and neck, liver or kidney cancer.

The V gene is TRBV13, the J gene TRBJ2-7; 7 bases are a match to TRBD1. The CDR3 runs to 13 residues. V trimming: 6 bases; J trimming: 5 bases; junction bases outside the gene matches: 7. The germline CDR1 and CDR2 sequences are PRHDT and FYEKMQ (reference sequence). The CDR3 is CASSTGVPNEQYF. DNA of the CDR3: TGTGCCAGCAGTACAGGGGTTCCGAACGAGCAGTACTTC. Drawing the rest from reference TRBV13 and TRBJ2-7, the complete variable domain is AAGVIQSPRHLIKEKRETATLKCYPIPRHDTVYWYQQGPGQDPQFLISFYEKMQSDKGSIPDRFSAQQFSDYHSELNMSSLELGDSALYFCASSTGVPNEQYFGPGTRLTVT.

The chain uses TRBV30 and TRBJ2-7; TRBD1 aligns across 9 bases. J was trimmed by 4 bases and V by 1 base; bases with no gene match: 11. CDR3 length: 16 residues. CDR1 is GTSNPN, CDR2 SVGIG, per germline (reference sequence). CDR3 amino acids: CAWSAGTGLLLYEQYF. The CDR3 DNA sequence: TGTGCCTGGAGTGCCGGGACAGGGCTTTTATTATACGAGCAGTACTTC.

The gene calls are TRBV6-5 and TRBJ2-2; D gene unclear. The V and J ends lost 0 bases and 7 bases respectively, with 9 bases between them. Germline values: CDR1 MNHEY, CDR2 SVGAGI. This CDR3 has 14 residues. The CDR3 reads CASSYSNVIGELFF. DNA of the CDR3: TGTGCCAGCAGTTACTCGAACGTTATCGGGGAGCTGTTTTTT.